These 8 T cell receptor beta chains came from one sample sequenced in a study of esophageal squamous cell carcinoma under preoperative chemotherapy (dated by TCRdb to 2017 to 2018). The library was prepared using PCR. These reads were obtained on a HiSeq X Ten. TCRdb passed the public sequencing reads through fastp at Q25 and MiXCR, retaining productive beta sequences. Every CDR3 protein is listed once, alongside the most common genes and DNA of its rows. The sample table records tens of thousands of distinct CDR3 sequences; less than 55% of these occur just once. The top ten hold 12% of the sample. What the time point label conveys for this sample: before preoperative PTX-NDP chemotherapy. Sampling was performed from a patient given preoperative chemotherapy. Receptors originate from a human donor with esophageal squamous cell carcinoma. The donor label of this sample is uncertain.

This clonotype has only one observation. The chain joins TRBV11-2 to TRBJ2-3; maybe TRBD2 (5 bases). The CDR3 sequence is 18 residues long. Trimming pared 5 bases from V and 7 bases from J, leaving 28 bases between. Germline V gene data show CDR1 as SGHAT and CDR2 as FQNNGV. The CDR3 nucleotides read TGTGCCAGCAGCCGACGCGTCGAGAGGGTGTCCGCAGCAAATACGCAGTATTTT. It encodes CASSRRVERVSAANTQYF.

A note on this clonotype: A junction end diverges from the germline sequence, so it may reflect a read error. This sequence joins TRBV7-2 and TRBJ2-3; 7 bases agree with TRBD1. The germline gives CDR1 SGHTA, CDR2 FQGNSA. The CDR3 has 16 amino acids. In nucleotides, the CDR3 is TGTGCGTGCAGCGCACAGGGGCTGAGAGCCAAAGACACTCAGTATTTC. It specifies CACSAQGLRAKDTQYF.

This clonotype came up many times. The chain recombines TRBV11-2 with TRBJ2-1, with D possibly matching TRBD1 (5 bases). TRBJ2-7 explains the end of the DNA better; the J call may be wrong. Germline V lookup: CDR1 SGHAT, CDR2 FQNNGV. This CDR3 is 14 amino acids long. CDR3 protein: CASSLDPGQYEQYF. The CDR3 DNA follows: TGTGCCAGCAGCTTAGATCCAGGGCAATACGAGCAGTACTTC.

This clonotype has at least ten counts. The J gene is TRBJ2-5, the V gene TRBV6-1; D is uncertain. The germline CDR1 and CDR2 sequences are MNHNS and SASEGT. V was clipped by 3 bases and J by 13 bases, with 12 bases between them. The CDR3 covers 11 residues. CDR3 coding DNA: TGTGCCAGCAGTGAGGGGTGGTCAGCGTACTTC. This codes for CASSEGWSAYF.

This clonotype was counted a single time. Lacking the conserved final phenylalanine or tryptophan, this CDR3 likely reflects a read error. The DNA is left out, because the CDR3 cannot be placed on it with certainty; the CDR3 is given as TCRdb lists it. This chain links TRBV12-3 or TRBV12-4 with TRBJ2-6; no DNA check was done on the table's D call, TRBD1. The CDR3 has 19 amino acids, counting both end residues. CDR3 amino acids: CASTPGKGGGPLNEQFFGA.

This clonotype was observed a handful of times. DNA for the CDR3: TGTGCCAGCAGTTCAAAGCGGACAGATACGCAGTATTTT. Residues: CASSSKRTDTQYF. The rearrangement joins TRBV12-3 or TRBV12-4 to TRBJ2-3; D might be TRBD2 (5 bases). The CDR3 length is 13 residues. V lost 4 bases to trimming and J lost 3 bases, with 8 bases between them.

This chain uses TRBV4-1 with TRBJ1-1; 9 bases are shared with TRBD1. J lost 1 base, V lost 3 bases, and 3 bases had no gene match. Germline CDR1 is MGHRA and CDR2 is YSYEKL. The CDR3 loop spans 15 amino acids. The CDR3 region has the DNA TGCGCCAGCAGCCAGGGGACAGGGACGAACACTGAAGCTTTCTTT. Translation: CASSQGTGTNTEAFF.

This clonotype was seen repeatedly, ten times or more. V gene TRBV28 combines with J gene TRBJ2-5; D gene uncertain. This CDR3 is built from 10 residues. The V gene's germline CDR1 is MDHEN and CDR2 SYDVKM. V lost 9 bases, J lost 5 bases, and 7 bases lay in between. CDR3 coding DNA: TGTGCCAGTAAAGGGGAGACCCAGTACTTC. This gives the protein CASKGETQYF.